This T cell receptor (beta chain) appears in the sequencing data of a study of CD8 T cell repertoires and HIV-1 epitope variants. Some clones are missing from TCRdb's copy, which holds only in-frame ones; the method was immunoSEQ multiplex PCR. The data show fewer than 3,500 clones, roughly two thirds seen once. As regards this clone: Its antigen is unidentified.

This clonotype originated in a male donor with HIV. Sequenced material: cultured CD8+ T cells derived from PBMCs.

CDR3 sequence (DNA): TGTGCCAGCAGTTTGGGGACTCCCGCCTACGAGCAGTACTTC. This encodes CASSLGTPAYEQYF. J is TRBJ2-7 and V is TRBV28, with D possibly matching TRBD2 (6 bases). V was pared by 3 bases and J by 2 bases, with 11 bases between. The CDR3 runs to 14 residues. Germline CDR1 is MDHEN and CDR2 is SYDVKM.